The source of this T cell receptor (beta chain) is a study of shared clonotypes between healthy human individuals. Turning to this clone: Its antigen is not known.

Whole-study findings and limits: Approximately 4.9% of naive CD4 clonotypes were shared across four donors. In contrast to clonotypes shared by all four donors, non-shared clonotypes had lower generation probabilities.

J gave up 7 bases and V 0 bases, and 4 bases lay outside the gene matches. Germline-derived CDR1 and CDR2 are MNHEY and SVGAGI. This CDR3 spans 15 amino acids. CD8 cells regarded as naive lacked CD45RO, were positively chosen for CCR7, and omitted terminally differentiated effector memory CD45RA+ cells. As originally analysed: Without quality scores, immunoSEQ junctional reads could not be filtered like full-length reads. Data came from immunoSEQ multiplex PCR; TCRdb stores just in-frame clones and leaves some out. The V and J calls and the clone size are those of that table, but D and trimming were determined from the DNA. The sample includes roughly 2 million clones, about 95% of them seen just once.

Sequencing input: naive CD8+ T cells sorted from blood. The receptor's source is a man aged 18 to 30 in good health. This chain links TRBV6-5 with TRBJ1-5; 9 bases map to TRBD1. The CDR3 nucleotides are TGTGCCAGCAGTTACTCGACAGGGGGGGGACAGCCCCAGCATTTT. It translates to CASSYSTGGGQPQHF.